The T cell receptor beta chain described here comes from a study of blood T cells in healthy people across ages. V was cut by 0 bases and J by 5 bases, with 13 bases left in between. The V gene's germline CDR1 is DFQATT and CDR2 SNEGSKA (reference sequence). The CDR3 has 14 amino acids. Primed by a sample-barcoded 5' primer and a J-beta primer mix, a second PCR proceeded for about 7 to 12 cycles. TCRdb processed the 5' RACE reads anew with MiXCR; each CDR3 protein has one entry. The table lists hundreds of thousands of distinct CDR3 sequences, more than 45% of them singletons. This clonotype came up a few times.

The chain uses TRBV20-1 and TRBJ1-2, with D perhaps TRBD1 (5 bases). The TCR sequence derives from a young man in good health. Sequenced sample: blood. The CDR3 is CSARDPLGVYGYTF. CDR3 DNA sequence: TGCAGTGCTAGAGATCCTTTGGGGGTGTATGGCTACACCTTC.